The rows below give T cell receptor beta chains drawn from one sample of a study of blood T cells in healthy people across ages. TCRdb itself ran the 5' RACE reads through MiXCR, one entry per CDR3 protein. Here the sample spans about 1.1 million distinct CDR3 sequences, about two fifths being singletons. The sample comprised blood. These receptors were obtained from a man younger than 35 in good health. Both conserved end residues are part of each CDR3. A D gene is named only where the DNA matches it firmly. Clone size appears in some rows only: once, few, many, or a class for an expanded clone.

CDR3 protein: CASSLAQGTVDGYTF; CDR3 DNA: TGTGCCAGCAGCTTAGCACAAGGGACAGTTGATGGCTACACCTTC; V gene: TRBV7-9; D gene: TRBD1; CDR3 length: 15; J gene: TRBJ1-2; clone size: NA
CDR3 protein: CAISEEGTGFEQYF; CDR3 DNA: TGTGCCATCAGTGAGGAAGGGACAGGGTTCGAGCAGTACTTC; V gene: TRBV10-3; D gene: TRBD1; CDR3 length: 14; J gene: TRBJ2-7; clone size: NA
CDR3 protein: CAMRTYGGEQYF; CDR3 DNA: TGTGCCATGAGGACCTACGGCGGCGAGCAGTACTTC; V gene: TRBV10-3; D gene: NA; CDR3 length: 12; J gene: TRBJ2-7; clone size: NA
CDR3 protein: CASSETRADTQYF; CDR3 DNA: TGTGCCAGCAGTGAAACCCGTGCCGATACGCAGTATTTT; V gene: TRBV6-1; D gene: NA; CDR3 length: 13; J gene: TRBJ2-3; clone size: NA
CDR3 protein: CASGFINEQFF; CDR3 DNA: TGTGCTAGTGGTTTCATCAATGAGCAGTTCTTC; V gene: TRBV12-5; D gene: NA; CDR3 length: 11; J gene: TRBJ2-1; clone size: NA
CDR3 protein: CASRLSLAGELFF; CDR3 DNA: TGCGCCAGCAGGTTGTCTCTGGCCGGCGAGCTGTTTTTT; V gene: TRBV4-3; D gene: NA; CDR3 length: 13; J gene: TRBJ2-2; clone size: NA
CDR3 protein: CVSSFWARGRYNEQFF; CDR3 DNA: TGTGTCAGCAGCTTTTGGGCCAGGGGGAGGTACAATGAGCAGTTCTTC; V gene: TRBV5-5; D gene: NA; CDR3 length: 16; J gene: TRBJ2-1; clone size: few
CDR3 protein: CASSLGLGGTDYGYTF; CDR3 DNA: TGCGCCAGCAGCTTGGGTTTAGGGGGGACCGACTATGGCTACACCTTC; V gene: TRBV5-1; D gene: NA; CDR3 length: 16; J gene: TRBJ1-2; clone size: NA
CDR3 protein: CASAPAIGNTEAFF; CDR3 DNA: TGTGCCAGCGCCCCCGCGATCGGAAACACTGAAGCTTTCTTT; V gene: TRBV11-2; D gene: NA; CDR3 length: 14; J gene: TRBJ1-1; clone size: NA
CDR3 protein: CASSQGLVGKSYGYTF; CDR3 DNA: TGTGCCAGCAGCCAAGGGTTGGTGGGCAAGAGCTATGGCTACACCTTC; V gene: TRBV4-2; D gene: NA; CDR3 length: 16; J gene: TRBJ1-2; clone size: once
CDR3 protein: CSARVSGAVNSPLHF; CDR3 DNA: TGCAGTGCTAGAGTTTCAGGGGCCGTCAATTCACCCCTCCACTTT; V gene: TRBV20-1; D gene: NA; CDR3 length: 15; J gene: TRBJ1-6; clone size: few
CDR3 protein: CASSYAGDGPNYGYTF; CDR3 DNA: TGTGCCAGCAGTTACGCCGGGGACGGCCCTAACTATGGCTACACCTTC; V gene: TRBV6-2/TRBV6-3; D gene: NA; CDR3 length: 16; J gene: TRBJ1-2; clone size: NA
CDR3 protein: CASSQGDRGIVYGYTF; CDR3 DNA: TGCGCCAGCAGCCAAGGGGACAGGGGGATCGTTTATGGCTACACCTTC; V gene: TRBV4-3; D gene: TRBD1; CDR3 length: 16; J gene: TRBJ1-2; clone size: NA
CDR3 protein: CASSSPKGVRVAFF; CDR3 DNA: TGTGCCAGCAGTTCGCCCAAGGGGGTGCGGGTCGCTTTCTTT; V gene: TRBV6-2/TRBV6-3; D gene: NA; CDR3 length: 14; J gene: TRBJ1-1; clone size: NA